This record covers a single T cell receptor beta chain. Its antigen is unknown. This specimen comes from a study of graft-versus-host responses after intestinal transplantation. Study background: The whole recipient group had anti-thymocyte globulin induction followed by tacrolimus and steroids for two to three years. Whole-study findings and limits: Analysis identified GvH clones in recipient marrow, with some appearing first in ileum or blood. Some patients had graft-donor T cell macrochimerism, and their allografts showed high graft-versus-host to host-versus-graft clonal ratios.

Using immunoSEQ multiplex PCR, the repertoire was profiled, and TCRdb retains in-frame clones only, with some absent. The table has more than 95,000 clones, approximately 93% seen once; the top ten hold 1% to 1.5%. V was pared by 1 base and J by 2 bases, with 3 bases of the junction left unmatched. The CDR3 has 15 residues. Germline V gene data show CDR1 as SNHLY and CDR2 as FYNNEI. The material was unstimulated CD8+ T cells sorted from spleen or lymph node cells, obtained before intestinal transplant. The gene calls are TRBV2 and TRBJ2-7; the match to TRBD1 covers 9 bases. The sequence was collected from a human donor who received an intestinal transplant. In DNA form, the CDR3 reads TGTGCCAGCAGTGAAGGGACAGGGGCGACCTACGAGCAGTACTTC. It specifies CASSEGTGATYEQYF.